The 15 T cell receptor beta chains below were found in one sample sequenced in a study of blood T cells in healthy people across ages (dated by TCRdb to 2015 to 2017). The library was built by means of 5' RACE. The sequencer listed for this sample is Illumina HiSeq 2500. A second PCR of about 6 to 12 cycles was run with a J-beta primer mix and a sample-barcoded 5' primer. TCRdb ran its own pipeline on the public reads, namely fastp trimming at Q25 and MiXCR clone calling, and kept in-frame beta chains. Entries that share a CDR3 protein sequence are merged under the most common genes and DNA. Present in this sample are 600,000 to 850,000 distinct CDR3 sequences, roughly 47% of which were seen just once. Of the sample, about 20% falls within the top ten clones. Sequencing input: blood. All receptors derive from a woman aged 55-70 years in good health.

The chain has TRBV20-1 and TRBJ2-1; D might be TRBD2 (5 bases). The CDR3 is made up of 15 amino acids. The V gene's germline CDR1 is DFQATT and CDR2 SNEGSKA (reference sequence). The germline V and J ends were trimmed by 2 bases and 5 bases, with 16 bases remaining between them. The CDR3 nucleotides are TGCAGTGCTAGATTATATGAGGGCCTCAACAATGAGCAGTTCTTC. It specifies CSARLYEGLNNEQFF.

The gene calls are TRBV7-2 and TRBJ2-3; D remains ambiguous. With 1 base removed from V and 2 bases from J, the gap between germline ends came to 7 bases. CDR3 length equals 14 residues. Germline lookup yields CDR1 SGHTA and CDR2 FQGNSA. The CDR3 region has the DNA TGTGCCAGCAGCTTAGGGTTGACCACAGATACGCAGTATTTT. Its translation: CASSLGLTTDTQYF. The full variable domain, its missing parts supplied by reference TRBV7-2 and TRBJ2-3, is GAGVSQSPSNKVTEKGKDVELRCDPISGHTALYWYRQSLGQGLEFLIYFQGNSAPDKSGLPSDRFSAERTGGSVSTLTIQRTQQEDSAVYLCASSLGLTTDTQYFGPGTRLTVL.

This clonotype was counted a few times. This chain joins TRBV20-1 and TRBJ1-1; no firm D call. The length of the CDR3 is 13 residues. Germline V lookup: CDR1 DFQATT, CDR2 SNEGSKA (reference sequence). The V end was cut by 3 bases, the J end by 1 base, with 9 bases between. Here the CDR3 reads CSASKVPNTEAFF. The DNA for the CDR3 is TGCAGTGCTAGTAAGGTCCCGAACACTGAAGCTTTCTTT.

This chain joins TRBV4-2 and TRBJ2-5, with 13 nucleotides matching TRBD2. Trimming took 0 bases from V and 2 from J; bases not matched to a gene: 9. Germline values: CDR1 LGHNA, CDR2 YNFKEQ. This CDR3 has 19 residues. CDR3: CASSQDLGLAGAQQETQYF. The CDR3 DNA reads as TGTGCCAGCAGCCAAGATCTTGGACTAGCGGGGGCGCAACAAGAGACCCAGTACTTC.

This clonotype was counted only a few times. V and J are TRBV11-2 and TRBJ2-3, with TRBD2 matching over 11 bases. The J segment lost 7 bases and the V segment lost 3 bases, leaving 6 bases of the junction unmatched. In germline, CDR1 is SGHAT, CDR2 FQNNGV. The CDR3 length is 15 residues. CDR3 in DNA: TGTGCCAGCAGCTTCTCTAGCGGGGGGATATATACGCAGTATTTT. Its protein is CASSFSSGGIYTQYF.

The chain links TRBV28 to TRBJ2-5, with 9 bases aligning to TRBD1. V lost 3 bases, J lost 2 bases, and 10 bases stayed unmatched. The CDR3 is 17 amino acids. Germline CDR1 and CDR2: MDHEN and SYDVKM. The DNA for the CDR3 is TGTGCCAGCAGTTTCGCCTATGGACAGGGGCAACAAGAGACCCAGTACTTC. Residues: CASSFAYGQGQQETQYF.

The chain carries TRBV29-1 and TRBJ1-3; no clear D gene. Trimming removed 6 bases at V and 4 bases at J, with 19 bases between. Germline V CDR1 and CDR2: SQVTM, ANQGSEA. The CDR3 totals 15 residues. The CDR3 DNA reads TGCAGCGTGCGCTGGCAGGCGAGCTCCGGAAACACCATATATTTT. It codes for CSVRWQASSGNTIYF.

This clonotype came up a few times. DNA for the CDR3: TGTGCCAGCAGCGGTCACACATATGGCTACACCTTC. It specifies CASSGHTYGYTF. V is TRBV6-5 and J is TRBJ1-2; D is uncertain. Trimming took 6 bases from V and 5 from J, leaving 10 bases between them. The CDR3 runs 12 residues. Germline V gene data show CDR1 as MNHEY and CDR2 as SVGAGI.

This clonotype was counted a few times. The chain links TRBV7-3 to TRBJ2-6, with TRBD1 matching 9 bases. The germline gives CDR1 SGHTA, CDR2 FQGTGA. Trimming took 4 bases from V and 16 from J; bases not matched to a gene: 11. The CDR3 has 14 residues. CDR3 sequence reads: CASSSDRGGPQLTF. The CDR3 nucleotides read TGTGCCAGCAGCTCCGACAGGGGGGGACCCCAGCTGACTTTC. The full variable domain, completed using reference TRBV7-3 and TRBJ2-6, is GAGVSQTPSNKVTEKGKYVELRCDPISGHTALYWYRQSLGQGPEFLIYFQGTGAADDSGLPNDRFFAVRPEGSVSTLKIQRTERGDSAVYLCASSSDRGGPQLTFGAGSRLTVL.

The chain joins TRBV20-1 to TRBJ2-6, with 11 bases fitting TRBD2. J gave up 0 bases and V 3 bases, and 4 bases lay outside the gene matches. Germline loops: CDR1 DFQATT, CDR2 SNEGSKA (reference sequence). The CDR3 loop spans 17 amino acids. The CDR3 reads CSASRLAGLSGANVLTF. Written as DNA, the CDR3 is TGCAGTGCTAGTAGACTAGCGGGGCTCTCTGGGGCCAACGTCCTGACTTTC.

The chain combines TRBV11-1 with TRBJ2-5; perhaps TRBD2 as D (6 bases). The CDR3 runs 15 residues. V shed 5 bases and J shed 0 bases, with 13 bases lying between them. The germline CDR1 and CDR2 sequences are SGHAT and FQDESV (reference sequence). CDR3 region: CASSNSGQYQETQYF. The DNA for the CDR3 is TGTGCCAGCAGCAATAGCGGCCAATACCAAGAGACCCAGTACTTC.

The rearrangement joins TRBV11-1 to TRBJ1-1, with 9 nucleotides matching TRBD1. The CDR3 extends over 15 amino acids. J was trimmed by 4 bases and V by 1 base; bases with no gene match: 4. CDR1 SGHAT and CDR2 FQDESV come from the germline V gene (reference sequence). The CDR3 reads CASSLVGQGSTEAFF. The CDR3 DNA reads TGTGCCAGCAGCTTAGTGGGACAGGGATCCACTGAAGCTTTCTTT.

This clonotype was observed at least ten times. The chain combines TRBV7-9 with TRBJ2-5; 7 bases fit TRBD1. The CDR3 runs to 13 residues. Trimming removed 5 bases from V and 5 bases from J; junction bases left unmatched: 5. Germline V lookup: CDR1 SEHNR, CDR2 FQNEAQ (reference sequence). CDR3 DNA: TGTGCCAGCAGCGAGACAGGGAAGGAGACCCAGTACTTC. This encodes CASSETGKETQYF.

This clonotype showed up just a few times. This chain connects TRBV7-9 to TRBJ2-7; the D call may be TRBD1 or TRBD2 (5 bases each). Germline loops: CDR1 SEHNR, CDR2 FQNEAQ (reference sequence). The V end was cut by 2 bases, the J end by 5 bases, with 13 bases between. CDR3 length: 14 residues. The CDR3 here is CASSLSGRDDEQYF. Here the CDR3 DNA reads TGTGCCAGCAGCTTAAGCGGCAGGGACGACGAGCAGTACTTC.

The table lists this clonotype with a few counts. At one of its ends the junction is not consistent with the germline gene, which may arise from a read error. The genes are TRBV20-1 and TRBJ2-3, with 7 bases identical to TRBD2. The length of the CDR3 is 16 residues. CDR1 and CDR2 (germline): DFQATT, SNEGSKA (reference sequence). The CDR3 nucleotides read TGCAGTGCTAGGAAGAGCGGGATTGTCCTCTCAGAGACGCAGTATTTT. Protein sequence: CSARKSGIVLSETQYF.